The T cell receptor beta chain under discussion was sequenced for a study of T cell changes during pregnancy in multiple sclerosis. Trimming cost V 1 base and J 0 bases, with 6 bases left between them. CDR3 size: 14 residues. Germline V lookup: CDR1 MGHRA, CDR2 YSYEKL. The method was immunoSEQ multiplex PCR; TCRdb's version includes in-frame clones alone and lacks a portion of them. The sample has around 99,000 clones; roughly 90% are singletons. This clonotype was sampled from a female donor in good health, enrolled as a control in a pregnancy study. The chain combines TRBV4-1 with TRBJ2-5; D is ambiguous. This sample comprised peripheral blood, obtained in the third trimester of pregnancy. In DNA, the CDR3 is TGCGCCAGCAGCCAAGTTGCGTACCAAGAGACCCAGTACTTC. It is translated as CASSQVAYQETQYF.